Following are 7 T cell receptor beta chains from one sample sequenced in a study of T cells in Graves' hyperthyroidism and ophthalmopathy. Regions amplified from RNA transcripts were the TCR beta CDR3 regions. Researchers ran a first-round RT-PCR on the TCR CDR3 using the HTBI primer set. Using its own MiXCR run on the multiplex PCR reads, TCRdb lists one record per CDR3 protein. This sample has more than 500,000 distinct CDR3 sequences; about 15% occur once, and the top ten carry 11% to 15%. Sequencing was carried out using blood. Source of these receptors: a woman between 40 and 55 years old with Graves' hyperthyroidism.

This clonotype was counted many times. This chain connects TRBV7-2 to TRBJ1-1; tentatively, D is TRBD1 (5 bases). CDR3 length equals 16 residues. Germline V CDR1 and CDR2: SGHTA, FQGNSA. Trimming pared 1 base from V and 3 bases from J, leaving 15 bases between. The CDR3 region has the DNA TGTGCCAGCAGCTTAGGAGGCATGGGGCTGGACACTGAAGCTTTCTTT. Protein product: CASSLGGMGLDTEAFF.

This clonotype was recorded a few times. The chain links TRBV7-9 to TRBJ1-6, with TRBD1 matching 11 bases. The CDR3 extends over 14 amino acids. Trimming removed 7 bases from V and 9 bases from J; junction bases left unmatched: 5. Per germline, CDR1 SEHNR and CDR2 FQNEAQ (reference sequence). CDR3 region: CASIPGQGGSPLHF. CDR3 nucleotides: TGTGCCAGCATACCGGGACAGGGGGGTTCACCCCTCCACTTT.

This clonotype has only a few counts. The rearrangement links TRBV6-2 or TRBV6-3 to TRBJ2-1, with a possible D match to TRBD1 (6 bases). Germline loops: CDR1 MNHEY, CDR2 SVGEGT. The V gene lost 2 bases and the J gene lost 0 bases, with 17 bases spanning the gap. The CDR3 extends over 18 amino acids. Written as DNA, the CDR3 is TGTGCCAGCAGTTACGGTCTAGGAAGGGGGAGCTCCTACAATGAGCAGTTCTTC. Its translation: CASSYGLGRGSSYNEQFF.

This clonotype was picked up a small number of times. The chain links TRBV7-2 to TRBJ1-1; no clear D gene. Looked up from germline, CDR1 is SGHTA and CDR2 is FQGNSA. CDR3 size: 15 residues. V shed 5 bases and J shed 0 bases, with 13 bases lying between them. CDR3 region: CASSLEKSLNTEAFF. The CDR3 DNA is TGTGCCAGCAGCCTAGAAAAGTCCCTGAACACTGAAGCTTTCTTT.

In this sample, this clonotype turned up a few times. The CDR3 here is CASSLNINTNYGYTF. Written as DNA, the CDR3 is TGTGCCAGCAGCTTAAATATTAACACAAACTATGGCTACACCTTC. The chain has TRBV5-5 and TRBJ1-2, with D unclear. The germline V and J ends were trimmed by 2 bases and 2 bases, with 13 bases remaining between them. The CDR3 runs to 15 residues. Germline values: CDR1 SGHKS, CDR2 YYEKEE (reference sequence).

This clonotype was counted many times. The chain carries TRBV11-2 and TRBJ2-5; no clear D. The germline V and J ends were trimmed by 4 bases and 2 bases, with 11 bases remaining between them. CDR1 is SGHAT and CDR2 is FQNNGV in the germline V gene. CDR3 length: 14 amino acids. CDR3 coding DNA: TGTGCCAGCAGCTCTGACACTCCGCAAGAGACCCAGTACTTC. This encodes CASSSDTPQETQYF.

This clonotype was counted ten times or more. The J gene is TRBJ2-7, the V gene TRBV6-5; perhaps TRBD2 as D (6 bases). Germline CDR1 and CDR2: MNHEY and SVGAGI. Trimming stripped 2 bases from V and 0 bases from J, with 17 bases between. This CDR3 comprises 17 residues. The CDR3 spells CASSYLQAGTRSYEQYF. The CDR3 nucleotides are TGTGCCAGCAGTTACCTCCAGGCCGGGACTCGCTCCTACGAGCAGTACTTC.